This TCR beta chain was identified in a study of CD8 T cells in ankylosing spondylitis. This clonotype was seen repeatedly, ten times or more. Its antigen is currently unknown. CDR1 SQVTM and CDR2 ANQGSEA come from the germline V gene. V trimming: 7 bases; J trimming: 5 bases; junction bases outside the gene matches: 9. This CDR3 has 13 residues. General observations from the study: Earlier studies detected some motif variants in reactive arthritis synovial fluid and blood. The disease-linked clones had a CD8+ phenotype and low blood frequencies. Reportedly, significant enrichment of disease-linked clones occurred in matched ankylosing spondylitis synovial fluid. Several highly homologous variants made up a TCR beta motif, and this motif appeared characteristic of ankylosing spondylitis blood.

Quantitative 5'-RACE with molecular barcodes produced the TCR beta libraries. From the 5' RACE reads, TCRdb called clonotypes with MiXCR, one entry per CDR3 protein. The sample lists 200,000 to 250,000 distinct CDR3 sequences, 7% to 8% seen once, with approximately 15% in the top ten. The receptor comes from a male donor with ankylosing spondylitis. The V gene is TRBV29-1, the J gene TRBJ1-1; 8 bases map to TRBD1. The sequencing sample was made of blood, either unsorted or a sorted T cell fraction (not recorded which). Written as DNA, the CDR3 is TGCAGCGCTCATGGACAGGGCAAAACTGAAGCTTTCTTT. The encoded protein is CSAHGQGKTEAFF.